The entry that follows covers one T cell receptor (beta chain) sequence. The study ran its PCR with 60 Vbeta and 13 Jbeta primers. Some clones are missing from TCRdb's copy, which holds only in-frame ones; the method was immunoSEQ multiplex PCR. The repertoire table contains 100,000 to 150,000 clones. The data belong to a study of cytomegalovirus exposure and HLA in healthy donors. V was trimmed by 4 bases and J by 7 bases, leaving 11 bases between them. The CDR3 has 12 amino acids. The germline gives CDR1 SEHNR, CDR2 FQNEAQ (reference sequence). The sequencing sample was made of PBMCs. The chain couples TRBV7-9 to TRBJ2-7, with D perhaps matching TRBD1 (6 bases). The source of this sequence is a woman between 40 and 55 years old in good health and CMV-seropositive. The CDR3 reads CASSYRVGEQYF. CDR3 coding DNA: TGTGCCAGCAGCTACAGGGTGGGAGAGCAGTACTTC.